The 8 T cell receptor beta chains listed next were all sequenced from one sample in a study of T cell repertoires in cytomegalovirus infection. TCRdb re-analysed the reads in MiXCR, keeping a single row per CDR3 protein. The table lists roughly 720,000 distinct CDR3 sequences, under 40% of them singletons. Sequenced input: PBMCs. These receptors all come from a human donor in good health (CMV status not recorded). Some clones in this sample may be carry-over from other donors' samples.

The V gene is TRBV5-1, the J gene TRBJ1-1; 12 positions match TRBD1. CDR1 and CDR2 from the germline V gene are SGHRS and YFSETQ. The V gene end was trimmed by 5 bases and the J gene end by 6 bases; junction bases not matched to a gene: 14. The CDR3 is 17 amino acids. CDR3 residues: CASSSYSGQGASAEAFF. For the CDR3, the DNA is TGCGCCAGCAGTAGCTACTCGGGACAGGGGGCGAGTGCTGAAGCTTTCTTT.

This clonotype was picked up many times. The genes are TRBV7-2 and TRBJ1-2; D ambiguous. The V gene's germline CDR1 is SGHTA and CDR2 FQGNSA. Deletions cut 3 bases from V and 6 bases from J, with 8 bases between. The CDR3 length is 12 residues. CDR3 sequence (DNA): TGTGCCAGCAGCTTTCGGACGAATGGCTACACCTTC. Its translation: CASSFRTNGYTF.

This sequence joins TRBV27 and TRBJ2-7; D remains unclear. This CDR3 region has 14 residues. With 2 bases removed from V and 1 base from J, the gap between germline ends came to 9 bases. Germline V gene sequence: CDR1 MNHEY, CDR2 SMNVEV (reference sequence). The chain's CDR3 is CASSLGPFSYEQYF. CDR3 bases: TGTGCCAGCAGTTTAGGACCGTTTTCCTACGAGCAGTACTTC.

This rearrangement joins TRBV6-1 to TRBJ2-7; TRBD1 matches 12 bases. The V and J ends lost 1 base and 3 bases, in that order; junction bases with no gene match: 10. The CDR3 extends over 18 amino acids. Germline values: CDR1 MNHNS, CDR2 SASEGT. In DNA, the CDR3 is TGTGCCAGCAGTGAAGGGGACAGGGGGCCCGTGAGAAACTACGAGCAGTACTTC. This gives the protein CASSEGDRGPVRNYEQYF.

The chain uses TRBV5-5 and TRBJ2-2; the D gene is possibly TRBD1 (6 bases). The CDR3 is 16 amino acids. Germline assignment: CDR1 SGHKS and CDR2 YYEKEE (reference sequence). V was trimmed by 5 bases and J by 6 bases, leaving 20 bases between them. In DNA, the CDR3 is TGTGCCAGCAGTTATCGGGACATAGCAGAGTCCGGGGAGCTGTTTTTT. As protein: CASSYRDIAESGELFF.

This chain links TRBV28 with TRBJ1-2; possible D gene TRBD1, 6 bases. The germline CDR1 and CDR2 sequences are MDHEN and SYDVKM. This CDR3 contains 15 residues. Trimming cost V 6 bases and J 5 bases, with 19 bases left between them. CDR3 region: CASSHTGGQGYGYTF. Here the CDR3 DNA reads TGTGCCAGCAGCCATACCGGTGGGCAGGGGTATGGCTACACCTTC.

This sequence joins TRBV28 and TRBJ2-5, with D unresolved. The CDR3 has 14 amino acids. The V gene lost 3 bases and the J gene lost 3 bases, with 11 bases spanning the gap. Germline CDR1 and CDR2: MDHEN and SYDVKM. CDR3 in DNA: TGTGCCAGCAGTTTGTTCTCGGAAGAAGAGACCCAGTACTTC. This sequence encodes CASSLFSEEETQYF.

The chain joins TRBV12-5 to TRBJ2-7; weak D call: TRBD1 (7 bases). Trimming shortened V by 1 base and J by 2 bases, and 12 bases separated the two germline ends. From germline, CDR1 is LGHNT and CDR2 FRNRAP. This CDR3 is 15 amino acids long. In DNA, the CDR3 is TGTGCTAGTGGTTTGGAGGCAGGGGGGACCTACGAGCAGTACTTC. It specifies CASGLEAGGTYEQYF.